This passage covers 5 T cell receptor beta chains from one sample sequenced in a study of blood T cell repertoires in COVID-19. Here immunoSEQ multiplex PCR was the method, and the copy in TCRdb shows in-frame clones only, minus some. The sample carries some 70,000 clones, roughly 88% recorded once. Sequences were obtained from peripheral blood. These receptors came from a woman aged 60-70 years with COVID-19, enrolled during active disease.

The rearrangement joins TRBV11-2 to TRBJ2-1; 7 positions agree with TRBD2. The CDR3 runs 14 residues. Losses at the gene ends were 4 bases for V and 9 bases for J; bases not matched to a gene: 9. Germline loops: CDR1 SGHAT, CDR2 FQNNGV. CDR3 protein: CASSSTGGMTEQFF. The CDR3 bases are TGTGCCAGCAGCTCCACGGGAGGAATGACTGAGCAGTTCTTC.

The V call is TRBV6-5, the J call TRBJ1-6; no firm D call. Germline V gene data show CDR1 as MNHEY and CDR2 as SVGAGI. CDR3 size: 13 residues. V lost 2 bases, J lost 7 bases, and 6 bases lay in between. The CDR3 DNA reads TGTGCCAGCAGTTACGGGGAGAATTCACCCCTCCACTTT. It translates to CASSYGENSPLHF.

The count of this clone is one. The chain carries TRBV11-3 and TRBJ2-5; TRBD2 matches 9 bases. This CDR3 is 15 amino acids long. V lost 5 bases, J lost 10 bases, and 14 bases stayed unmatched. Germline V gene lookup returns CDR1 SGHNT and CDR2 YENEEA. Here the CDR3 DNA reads TGTGCCAGCAGCAAACGTAGCGGGGGTGTACGTGTCCAGTACTTC. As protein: CASSKRSGGVRVQYF.

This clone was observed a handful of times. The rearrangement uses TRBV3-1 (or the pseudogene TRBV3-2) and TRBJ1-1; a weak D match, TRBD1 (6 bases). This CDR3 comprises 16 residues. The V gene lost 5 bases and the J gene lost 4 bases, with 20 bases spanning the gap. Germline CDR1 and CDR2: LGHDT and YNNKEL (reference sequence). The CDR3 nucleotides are TGTGCCAGCAGCTACCTCCCGGGGGGCTCGGGCACTGAAGCTTTCTTT. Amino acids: CASSYLPGGSGTEAFF.

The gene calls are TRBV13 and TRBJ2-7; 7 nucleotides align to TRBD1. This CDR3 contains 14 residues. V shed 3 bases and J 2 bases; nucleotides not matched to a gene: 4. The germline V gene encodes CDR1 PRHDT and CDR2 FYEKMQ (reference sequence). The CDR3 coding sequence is TGTGCCAGCAGCTTTCGGGACAGACCCTACGAGCAGTACTTC. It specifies CASSFRDRPYEQYF.